The 25 T cell receptor beta chains below were found in one sample sequenced in a study of blood T cell repertoires in COVID-19. The data were produced by immunoSEQ multiplex PCR, yet TCRdb's version contains in-frame clones alone and is incomplete. The sample has 200,000 to 300,000 clones; around nine tenths are singletons. The specimen was peripheral blood. The receptors stem from a woman aged 60-70 years who had recovered from COVID-19.

The chain carries TRBV9 and TRBJ2-7, with 12 bases fitting TRBD1. CDR3 length: 15 residues. Germline CDR1 SGDLS, CDR2 YYNGEE. With 3 bases clipped from V and 4 bases from J, the junction kept 5 bases outside the gene matches. The CDR3 nucleotides read TGTGCCAGCAGCGCCGGGACAGGGGGCCGGTACGAGCAGTACTTC. Its protein is CASSAGTGGRYEQYF.

J is TRBJ1-6 and V is TRBV28, with TRBD1 identical over 7 bases. CDR1 and CDR2 from the germline V gene are MDHEN and SYDVKM. Trimming at V came to 2 bases and at J to 4 bases, leaving 8 bases not matched to a gene. This CDR3 has 17 residues. For the CDR3, the DNA is TGTGCCAGCAGTTTAGTAGCAGGGGGTGGGTATAATTCACCCCTCCACTTT. Protein product: CASSLVAGGGYNSPLHF.

V usage is TRBV3-1 (or the pseudogene TRBV3-2) and J usage is TRBJ1-4; 9 nucleotides match TRBD1. This CDR3 has 17 amino acids. Germline V CDR1 and CDR2: LGHDT, YNNKEL (reference sequence). Trimming at V came to 6 bases and at J to 2 bases, leaving 10 bases not matched to a gene. CDR3 sequence: CASSRQLQGATNEKLFF. The CDR3 DNA sequence: TGTGCCAGCAGTCGTCAACTACAGGGGGCTACTAATGAAAAACTGTTTTTT.

The table lists this clone with many counts. The chain recombines TRBV6-2 or TRBV6-3 with TRBJ1-4, with a possible D match to TRBD1 (5 bases). The CDR3 has 15 residues. Looked up from germline, CDR1 is MNHEY and CDR2 is SVGEGT. Trimming cost V 2 bases and J 6 bases, with 13 bases left between them. DNA of the CDR3: TGTGCCAGCAGTTACGGGGGGGAAGGGGATGAAAAACTGTTTTTT. Translating gives CASSYGGEGDEKLFF.

The rearrangement links TRBV28 to TRBJ2-1, with 11 bases lining up with TRBD2. The CDR3 covers 15 residues. V dropped 3 bases and J dropped 7; count of bases not matched to a gene: 5. CDR1 and CDR2 from the germline V gene are MDHEN and SYDVKM. The DNA for the CDR3 is TGTGCCAGCAGTTTCGTAGCGGGGGGGATTAATGAGCAGTTCTTC. Translating gives CASSFVAGGINEQFF.

The chain couples TRBV4-2 to TRBJ2-2; 16 nucleotides match TRBD2. The CDR3 is 18 amino acids. V was clipped by 0 bases and J by 6 bases; unmatched bases: 4. Germline V gene data show CDR1 as LGHNA and CDR2 as YNFKEQ. Written as DNA, the CDR3 is TGTGCCAGCAGCCAAGAGGGACTAGCGGGGGGGAAGCCCGGGGAGCTGTTTTTT. Its protein is CASSQEGLAGGKPGELFF.

V gene TRBV4-1 combines with J gene TRBJ1-1; D gene ambiguous. V gave up 3 bases and J gave up 4 bases, with 12 bases separating them. This CDR3 is 14 amino acids long. Germline V lookup: CDR1 MGHRA, CDR2 YSYEKL. The CDR3 bases are TGCGCCAGCAGCCAGACCGCGGCAGTCACTGAAGCTTTCTTT. Protein: CASSQTAAVTEAFF.

The chain links TRBV6-1 to TRBJ1-5; TRBD1 matches at 7 bases. The V and J ends lost 3 bases and 2 bases, in that order; junction bases with no gene match: 13. Germline V lookup: CDR1 MNHNS, CDR2 SASEGT. The CDR3 consists of 18 residues. The CDR3 DNA is TGTGCCAGCAGTGAGCCTACAGGGGCTCGGACAGGCAATCAGCCCCAGCATTTT. Residues: CASSEPTGARTGNQPQHF.

The chain carries TRBV9 and TRBJ1-2; the match to TRBD1 covers 8 bases. V lost 4 bases and J lost 4; bases outside the gene matches: 9. From germline, CDR1 is SGDLS and CDR2 YYNGEE. The CDR3 is 15 amino acids. The CDR3 here is CASSPGAGGSYGYTF. In DNA, the CDR3 is TGTGCCAGCAGCCCTGGGGCAGGGGGCAGCTATGGCTACACCTTC.

This sequence joins TRBV7-2 and TRBJ2-7; no definite D call. Trimming pared 5 bases from V and 3 bases from J, leaving 14 bases between. Looked up from germline, CDR1 is SGHTA and CDR2 is FQGNSA. The CDR3 extends over 14 amino acids. CDR3 DNA sequence: TGTGCCAGCAGCCCTGTACCGGTGAGCTACGAGCAGTACTTC. Its translation is CASSPVPVSYEQYF. The entire variable domain, with the rest obtained from reference TRBV7-2 and TRBJ2-7, is as follows: GAGVSQSPSNKVTEKGKDVELRCDPISGHTALYWYRQSLGQGLEFLIYFQGNSAPDKSGLPSDRFSAERTGGSVSTLTIQRTQQEDSAVYLCASSPVPVSYEQYFGPGTRLTVT.

The V and J genes are TRBV4-3 and TRBJ1-3; D is uncertain. The CDR3 runs 16 residues. Trimming shortened V by 0 bases and J by 4 bases, and 13 bases separated the two germline ends. In germline, CDR1 is LGHNA, CDR2 YSLEER. The CDR3 DNA reads TGCGCCAGCAGCCAAGATATCTCGGTAGCAGGAAACACCATATATTTT. This codes for CASSQDISVAGNTIYF.

The chain joins TRBV6-5 to TRBJ1-2; tentative D call: TRBD1 (6 bases). V gave up 2 bases and J gave up 8 bases, with 21 bases separating them. The CDR3 sequence is 16 residues long. Germline CDR1 MNHEY, CDR2 SVGAGI. The DNA for the CDR3 is TGTGCCAGCAGTTACCTCCAGGACAGCCATGGAGGCGGCTACACCTTC. It translates to CASSYLQDSHGGGYTF.

The genes are TRBV5-3 and TRBJ1-1; D not certain. TRBV5-3 is filed as an ORF, its function uncertain. The CDR3 contains 15 residues. V was cut by 0 bases and J by 4 bases, with 13 bases left in between. CDR3 region: CARSLAPREGTEAFF. DNA of the CDR3: TGTGCCAGAAGCTTGGCCCCACGGGAGGGCACTGAAGCTTTCTTT.

V usage is TRBV18 and J usage is TRBJ2-7, with 8 bases lining up with TRBD1. This CDR3 spans 17 amino acids. Germline CDR1 is KGHSH and CDR2 is LQKENI. V lost 2 bases to trimming and J lost 3 bases; unmatched junction nucleotides: 12. CDR3 nucleotides: TGTGCCAGCTCACCAGCAGGTCAGGGGGCATCTGTCTACGAGCAGTACTTC. As protein: CASSPAGQGASVYEQYF.

V usage is TRBV6-5 and J usage is TRBJ2-3, with D perhaps TRBD2 (5 bases). This CDR3 comprises 13 residues. V was pared by 2 bases and J by 4 bases, with 7 bases between. CDR1 and CDR2 (germline): MNHEY, SVGAGI. The CDR3 loop is CASSYEEADTQYF. CDR3 DNA: TGTGCCAGCAGTTACGAGGAGGCAGATACGCAGTATTTT.

V is TRBV11-2 and J is TRBJ2-1; D remains ambiguous. The CDR3 spans 15 residues. Germline V gene sequence: CDR1 SGHAT, CDR2 FQNNGV. V was clipped by 1 base and J by 1 base, with 8 bases between them. For the CDR3, the DNA is TGTGCCAGCAGCTTAGCCGGGTGGTCCTACAATGAGCAGTTCTTC. It encodes CASSLAGWSYNEQFF.

The rearrangement uses TRBV7-9 and TRBJ2-7; 7 bases fit TRBD1. Germline CDR1 and CDR2: SEHNR and FQNEAQ (reference sequence). Losses at the gene ends were 1 base for V and 2 bases for J; bases not matched to a gene: 2. The CDR3 runs 14 residues. CDR3 bases: TGTGCCAGCAGCTTAGGAACAGGGGCCTACGAGCAGTACTTC. It yields the protein CASSLGTGAYEQYF.

The chain employs TRBV4-1 and TRBJ2-3; TRBD2 matches 9 bases. Germline V gene data show CDR1 as MGHRA and CDR2 as YSYEKL. The CDR3 runs to 17 residues. V lost 7 bases and J lost 0; bases outside the gene matches: 11. The CDR3 region is CASNDPKRGASTDTQYF. CDR3 in DNA: TGCGCCAGCAACGACCCTAAGCGGGGGGCTAGCACAGATACGCAGTATTTT.

This chain links TRBV3-1 (or the pseudogene TRBV3-2) with TRBJ1-4; a weak D match, TRBD1 (6 bases). Germline V gives CDR1 LGHDT, CDR2 YNNKEL (reference sequence). V was shortened by 0 bases and J by 7 bases, with 9 bases between the two germline ends. This CDR3 contains 14 residues. The CDR3 here is CASSQDLQGEKLFF. As DNA, the CDR3 is TGTGCCAGCAGCCAAGATCTACAGGGTGAAAAACTGTTTTTT.

The V gene is TRBV9, the J gene TRBJ1-6; TRBD1 matches at 7 bases. V shed 0 bases and J 0 bases; nucleotides not matched to a gene: 6. Per the germline V gene, CDR1 is SGDLS and CDR2 is YYNGEE. This CDR3 has 18 residues. CDR3 coding DNA: TGTGCCAGCAGCGTAGGGACAGGCGGAGGCTCCTATAATTCACCCCTCCACTTT. This gives the protein CASSVGTGGGSYNSPLHF.

The chain employs TRBV6-2 or TRBV6-3 and TRBJ2-5; 10 bases map to TRBD2. The V gene's germline CDR1 is MNHEY and CDR2 SVGEGT. V lost 3 bases and J lost 3; bases outside the gene matches: 7. There are 16 residues in the CDR3. CDR3 nucleotide sequence: TGTGCCAGCAGTTATCTAGCGGGGGAGATAGAAGAGACCCAGTACTTC. It specifies CASSYLAGEIEETQYF.

This clone was recorded only once. The J gene is TRBJ1-3, the V gene TRBV6-5; 9 bases line up with TRBD1. This CDR3 has 15 amino acids. Unmatched junction bases numbered 6, after V lost 6 bases and J lost 3 bases. Germline V gives CDR1 MNHEY, CDR2 SVGAGI. The CDR3 bases are TGTGCCAGCAGCCGAAGGGACAGGGTTGGAAACACCATATATTTT. This encodes CASSRRDRVGNTIYF.

V and J are TRBV6-2 or TRBV6-3 and TRBJ2-3; perhaps TRBD1 as D (5 bases). The CDR3 loop spans 16 amino acids. Germline CDR1 and CDR2: MNHEY and SVGEGT. V was cut by 0 bases and J by 1 base, with 11 bases left in between. The CDR3 DNA follows: TGTGCCAGCAGTTACTCGGCTTGGGGCGGCACAGATACGCAGTATTTT. Protein product: CASSYSAWGGTDTQYF.

V and J are TRBV6-5 and TRBJ1-4; D ambiguous. V dropped 8 bases and J dropped 5 bases, with 15 bases sitting between them. CDR3 size: 14 residues. Germline V gives CDR1 MNHEY, CDR2 SVGAGI. DNA for the CDR3: TGTGCCAGCTCCATAGGCGGTGCAAATGAAAAACTGTTTTTT. This codes for CASSIGGANEKLFF.

CDR3 bases: TGTGCCAGCAGCCGCCAACTCGGGGGCACCGGGGAGCTGTTTTTT. Protein: CASSRQLGGTGELFF. The J gene is TRBJ2-2, the V gene TRBV11-3, with D perhaps matching TRBD2 (6 bases). This CDR3 has 15 amino acids. The germline gives CDR1 SGHNT, CDR2 YENEEA. Trimming shortened V by 5 bases and J by 4 bases, and 14 bases separated the two germline ends.